This TCR beta chain was identified in a study of technical replicates of blood from several donors. The assay was immunoSEQ multiplex PCR, and TCRdb's table has in-frame clones only and misses some. The sample contains 45,000 to 65,000 clones, 90% to 95% of which appear only once. CDR1 is SNHLY, CDR2 FYNNEI, per germline. CDR3 size: 14 residues. Trimming removed 11 bases at V and 0 bases at J, with 14 bases between. The chain employs TRBV2 and TRBJ2-1; tentative D call: TRBD2 (5 bases). The sample consisted of PBMCs. This TCR was recovered from a human donor in good health. Some clones in this sample may be carry-over from other donors' samples. This CDR3 reads CASGVGNSYNEQFF. In DNA form, the CDR3 reads TGTGCCTCCGGAGTCGGGAACTCCTACAATGAGCAGTTCTTC.